The source of this T cell receptor beta chain is a study of CD8 T cells in ankylosing spondylitis. Points from the study as a whole: Disease-linked clones, CD8+, were relatively rare in peripheral blood. Reactive arthritis synovial fluid and blood were previously reported to contain some motif variants.

Generation of TCR beta libraries employed quantitative 5'-RACE incorporating molecular barcodes. A single record per CDR3 protein comes from TCRdb applying MiXCR to the 5' RACE reads. The data contain about 130,000 distinct CDR3 sequences, roughly 11% of them singletons. The V segment lost 0 bases and the J segment 5 bases; nucleotides outside the gene matches: 9. This CDR3 region has 16 residues. The germline CDR1 and CDR2 sequences are SGHRS and YFSETQ. This clonotype was seen at least ten times. The target antigen is unknown. The V and J genes are TRBV5-1 and TRBJ2-5, with TRBD1 matching 8 bases. The receptor was isolated from a female donor with ankylosing spondylitis or in good health (not recorded which). The sequenced material came from blood, either unsorted or a sorted T cell fraction (not recorded which). Here the CDR3 reads CASSLVGTGFGETQYF. The CDR3 DNA reads TGCGCCAGCAGCTTGGTGGGGACAGGCTTTGGTGAGACCCAGTACTTC.